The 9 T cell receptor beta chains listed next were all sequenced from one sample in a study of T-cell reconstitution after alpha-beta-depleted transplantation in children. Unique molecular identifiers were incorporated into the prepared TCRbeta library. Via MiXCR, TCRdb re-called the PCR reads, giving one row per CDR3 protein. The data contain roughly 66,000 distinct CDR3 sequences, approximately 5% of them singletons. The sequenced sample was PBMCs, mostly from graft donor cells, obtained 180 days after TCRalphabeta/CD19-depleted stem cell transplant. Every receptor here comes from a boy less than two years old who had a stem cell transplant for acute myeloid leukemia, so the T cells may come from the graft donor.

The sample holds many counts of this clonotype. The CDR3 sequence is CASSVDGVTDTQYF. CDR3 nucleotide sequence: TGTGCCAGCAGCGTAGACGGGGTCACAGATACGCAGTATTTT. This chain joins TRBV9 and TRBJ2-3, with D perhaps matching TRBD2 (5 bases). The CDR3 totals 14 residues. Trimming stripped 0 bases from V and 2 bases from J, with 7 bases between. Germline values: CDR1 SGDLS, CDR2 YYNGEE. Filled out from reference TRBV9 and TRBJ2-3, the complete variable domain reads DSGVTQTPKHLITATGQRVTLRCSPRSGDLSVYWYQQSLDQGLQFLIQYYNGEERAKGNILERFSAQQFPDLHSELNLSSLELGDSALYFCASSVDGVTDTQYFGPGTRLTVL.

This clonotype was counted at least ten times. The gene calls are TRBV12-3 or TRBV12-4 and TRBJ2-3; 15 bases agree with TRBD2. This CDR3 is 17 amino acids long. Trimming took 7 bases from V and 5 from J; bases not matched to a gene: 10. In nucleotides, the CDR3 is TGTGCCAGCACCCCAGGACTAGCGGGGGGGCAAATAGATACGCAGTATTTT. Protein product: CASTPGLAGGQIDTQYF.

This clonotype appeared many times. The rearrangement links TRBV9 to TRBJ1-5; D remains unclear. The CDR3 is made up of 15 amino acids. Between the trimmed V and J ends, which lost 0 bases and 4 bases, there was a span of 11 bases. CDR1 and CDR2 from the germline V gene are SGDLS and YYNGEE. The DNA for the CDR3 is TGTGCCAGCAGCGTAGACAGTAGGCAAAATCAGCCCCAGCATTTT. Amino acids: CASSVDSRQNQPQHF.

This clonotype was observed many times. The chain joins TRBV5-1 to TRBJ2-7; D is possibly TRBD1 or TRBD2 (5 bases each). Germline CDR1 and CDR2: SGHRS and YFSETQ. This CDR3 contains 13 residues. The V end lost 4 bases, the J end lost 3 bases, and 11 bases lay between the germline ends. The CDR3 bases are TGCGCCAGCAGCCCGGGACCGGACTACGAGCAGTACGTC. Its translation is CASSPGPDYEQYV.

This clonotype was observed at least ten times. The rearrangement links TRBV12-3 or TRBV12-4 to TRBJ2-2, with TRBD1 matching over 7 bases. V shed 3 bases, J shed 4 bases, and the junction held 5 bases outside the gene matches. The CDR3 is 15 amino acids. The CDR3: CASSFRGLGTGELFF. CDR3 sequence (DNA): TGTGCCAGCAGTTTTAGGGGGCTGGGCACCGGGGAGCTGTTTTTT.

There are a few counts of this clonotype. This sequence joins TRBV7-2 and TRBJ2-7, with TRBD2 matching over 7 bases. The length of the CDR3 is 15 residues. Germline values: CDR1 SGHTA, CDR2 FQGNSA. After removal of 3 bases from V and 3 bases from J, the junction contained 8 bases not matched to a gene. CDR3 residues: CASSLGSGNNYEQYV. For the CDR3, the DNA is TGTGCCAGCAGCTTGGGCAGCGGGAACAACTACGAGCAGTACGTC.

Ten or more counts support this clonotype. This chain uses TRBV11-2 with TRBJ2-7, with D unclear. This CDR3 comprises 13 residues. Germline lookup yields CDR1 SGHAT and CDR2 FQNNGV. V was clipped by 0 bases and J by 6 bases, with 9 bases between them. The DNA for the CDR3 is TGTGCCAGCAGCTTAGATCCATATACCGAGCAGTACTTC. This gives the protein CASSLDPYTEQYF.

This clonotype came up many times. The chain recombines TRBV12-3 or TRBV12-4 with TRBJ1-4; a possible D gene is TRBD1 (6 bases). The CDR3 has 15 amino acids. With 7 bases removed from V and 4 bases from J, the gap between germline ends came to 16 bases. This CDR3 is CASNWGGLGNEKLFF. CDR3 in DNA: TGTGCCAGCAATTGGGGGGGGCTCGGTAATGAAAAACTGTTTTTT.

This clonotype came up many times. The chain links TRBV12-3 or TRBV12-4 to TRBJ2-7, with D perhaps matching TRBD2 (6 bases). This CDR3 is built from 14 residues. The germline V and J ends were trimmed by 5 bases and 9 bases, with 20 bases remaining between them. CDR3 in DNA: TGTGCCAGCAGTCCCGGGGACTGGGTGGGTGGGCAGTACTTC. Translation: CASSPGDWVGGQYF.